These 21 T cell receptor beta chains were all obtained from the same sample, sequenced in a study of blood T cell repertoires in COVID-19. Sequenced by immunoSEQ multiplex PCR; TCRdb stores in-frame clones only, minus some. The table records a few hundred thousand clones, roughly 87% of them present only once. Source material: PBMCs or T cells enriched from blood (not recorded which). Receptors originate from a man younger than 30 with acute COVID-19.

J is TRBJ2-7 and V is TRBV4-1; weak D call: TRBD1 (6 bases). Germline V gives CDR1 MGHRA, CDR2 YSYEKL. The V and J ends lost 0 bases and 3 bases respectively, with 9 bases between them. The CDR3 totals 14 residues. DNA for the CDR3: TGCGCCAGCAGCCAAGAGGACAGCTTCTACGAGCAGTACTTC. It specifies CASSQEDSFYEQYF.

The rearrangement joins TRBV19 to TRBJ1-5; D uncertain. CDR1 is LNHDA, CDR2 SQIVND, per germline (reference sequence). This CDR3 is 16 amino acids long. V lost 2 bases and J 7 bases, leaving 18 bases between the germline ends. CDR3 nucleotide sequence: TGTGCCAGTAGTATAACCTCAACCTTCCCTATACAGCCCCAGCATTTT. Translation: CASSITSTFPIQPQHF.

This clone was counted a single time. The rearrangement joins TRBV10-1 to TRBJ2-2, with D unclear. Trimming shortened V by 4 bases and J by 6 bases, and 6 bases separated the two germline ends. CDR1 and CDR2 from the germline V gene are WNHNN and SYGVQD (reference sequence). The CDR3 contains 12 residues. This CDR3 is CASSVVSGELFF. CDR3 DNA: TGCGCCAGCAGTGTAGTTTCCGGGGAGCTGTTTTTT.

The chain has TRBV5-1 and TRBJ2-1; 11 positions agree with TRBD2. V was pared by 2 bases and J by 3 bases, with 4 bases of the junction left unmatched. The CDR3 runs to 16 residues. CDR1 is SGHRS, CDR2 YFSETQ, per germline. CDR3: CASSFTGTSGYNEQFF. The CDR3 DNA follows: TGCGCCAGCAGCTTCACCGGGACTAGCGGCTACAATGAGCAGTTCTTC.

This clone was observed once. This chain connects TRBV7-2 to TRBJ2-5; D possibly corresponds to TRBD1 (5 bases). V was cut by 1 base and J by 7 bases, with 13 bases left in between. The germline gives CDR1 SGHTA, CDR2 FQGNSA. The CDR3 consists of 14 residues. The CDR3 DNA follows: TGTGCCAGCAGCTTAGAAGGGGCCTTACGGACCCAGTACTTC. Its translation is CASSLEGALRTQYF.

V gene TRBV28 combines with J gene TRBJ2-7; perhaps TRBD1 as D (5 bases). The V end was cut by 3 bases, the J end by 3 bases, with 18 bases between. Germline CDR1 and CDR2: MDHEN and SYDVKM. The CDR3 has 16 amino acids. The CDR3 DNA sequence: TGTGCCAGCAGTTTCCAAAGGACAAGGAATAGCTACGAGCAGTACTTC. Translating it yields CASSFQRTRNSYEQYF.

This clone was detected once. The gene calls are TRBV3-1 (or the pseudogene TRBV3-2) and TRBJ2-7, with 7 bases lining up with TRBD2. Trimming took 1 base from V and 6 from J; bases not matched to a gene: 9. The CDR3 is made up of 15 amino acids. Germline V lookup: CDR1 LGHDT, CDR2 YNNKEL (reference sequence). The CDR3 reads CASSQVMEGGSEQYF. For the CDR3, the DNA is TGTGCCAGCAGCCAAGTAATGGAGGGAGGGAGCGAGCAGTACTTC.

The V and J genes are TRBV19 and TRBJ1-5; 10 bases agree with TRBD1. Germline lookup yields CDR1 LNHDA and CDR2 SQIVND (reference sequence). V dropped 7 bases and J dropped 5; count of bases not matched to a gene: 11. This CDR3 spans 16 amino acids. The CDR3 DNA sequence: TGTGCCAGTATCAGGACAGGGGGAATGTACGATCAGCCCCAGCATTTT. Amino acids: CASIRTGGMYDQPQHF. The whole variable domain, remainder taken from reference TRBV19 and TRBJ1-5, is DGGITQSPKYLFRKEGQNVTLSCEQNLNHDAMYWYRQDPGQGLRLIYYSQIVNDFQKGDIAEGYSVSREKKESFPLTVTSAQKNPTAFYLCASIRTGGMYDQPQHFGDGTRLSIL.

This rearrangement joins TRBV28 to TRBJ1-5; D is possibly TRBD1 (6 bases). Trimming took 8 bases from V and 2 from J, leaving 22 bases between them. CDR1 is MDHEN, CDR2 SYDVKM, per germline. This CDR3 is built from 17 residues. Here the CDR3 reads CASEDDYREFGNQPQHF. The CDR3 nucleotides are TGTGCCAGCGAGGACGACTACAGGGAGTTCGGCAATCAGCCCCAGCATTTT.

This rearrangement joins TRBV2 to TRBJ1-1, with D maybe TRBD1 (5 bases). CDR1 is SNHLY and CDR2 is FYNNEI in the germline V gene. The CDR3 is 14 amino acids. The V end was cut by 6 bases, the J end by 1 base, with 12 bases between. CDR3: CASRVGVPNTEAFF. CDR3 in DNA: TGTGCCAGCAGGGTAGGGGTCCCGAACACTGAAGCTTTCTTT.

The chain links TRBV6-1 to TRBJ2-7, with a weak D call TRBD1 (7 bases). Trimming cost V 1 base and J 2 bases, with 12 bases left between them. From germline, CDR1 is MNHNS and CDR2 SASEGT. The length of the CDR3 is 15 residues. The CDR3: CASSEEEGAAYEQYF. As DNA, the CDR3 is TGTGCCAGCAGTGAAGAGGAGGGGGCGGCCTACGAGCAGTACTTC.

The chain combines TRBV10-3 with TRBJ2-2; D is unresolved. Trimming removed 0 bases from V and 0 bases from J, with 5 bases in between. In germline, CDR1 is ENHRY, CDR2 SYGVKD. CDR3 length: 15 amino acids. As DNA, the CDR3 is TGTGCCATCAGTGAGTCGGCTTCGAACACCGGGGAGCTGTTTTTT. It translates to CAISESASNTGELFF.

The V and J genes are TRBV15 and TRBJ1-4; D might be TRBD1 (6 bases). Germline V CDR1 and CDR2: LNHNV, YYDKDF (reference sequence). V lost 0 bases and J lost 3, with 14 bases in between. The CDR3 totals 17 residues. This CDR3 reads CATSRDYRAVANEKLFF. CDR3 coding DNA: TGTGCCACCAGCAGAGACTACAGGGCGGTAGCTAATGAAAAACTGTTTTTT.

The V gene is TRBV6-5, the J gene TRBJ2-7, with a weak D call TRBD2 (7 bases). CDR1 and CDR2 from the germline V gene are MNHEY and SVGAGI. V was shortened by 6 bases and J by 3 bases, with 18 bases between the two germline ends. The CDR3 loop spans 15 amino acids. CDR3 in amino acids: CASSHGGGGIYEQYF. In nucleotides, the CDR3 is TGTGCCAGCAGCCACGGCGGGGGCGGAATCTACGAGCAGTACTTC.

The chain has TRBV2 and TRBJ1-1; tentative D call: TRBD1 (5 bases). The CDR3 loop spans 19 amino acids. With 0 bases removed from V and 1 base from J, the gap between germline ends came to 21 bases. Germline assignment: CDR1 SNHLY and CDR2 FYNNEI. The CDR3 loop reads CASSEAQTARGIQNTEAFF. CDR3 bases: TGTGCCAGCAGTGAAGCGCAAACCGCAAGGGGCATACAGAACACTGAAGCTTTCTTT. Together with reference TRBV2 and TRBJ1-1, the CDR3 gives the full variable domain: EPEVTQTPSHQVTQMGQEVILRCVPISNHLYFYWYRQILGQKVEFLVSFYNNEISEKSEIFDDQFSVERPDGSNFTLKIRSTKLEDSAMYFCASSEAQTARGIQNTEAFFGQGTRLTVV.

The CDR3 bases are TGTGCCAGCCTAATAGGGAGGAACACCGGGGAGCTGTTTTTT. Translated, it gives CASLIGRNTGELFF. The chain is built from TRBV11-3 and TRBJ2-2; TRBD2 might be the D (5 bases). V was trimmed by 8 bases and J by 1 base, leaving 11 bases between them. This CDR3 contains 14 residues. The germline gives CDR1 SGHNT, CDR2 YENEEA.

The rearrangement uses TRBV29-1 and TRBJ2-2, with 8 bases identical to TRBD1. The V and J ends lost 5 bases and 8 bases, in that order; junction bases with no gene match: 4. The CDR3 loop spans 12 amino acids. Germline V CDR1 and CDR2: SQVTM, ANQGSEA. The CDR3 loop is CSVRTGLGELFF. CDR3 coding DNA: TGCAGCGTTCGGACAGGGCTTGGGGAGCTGTTTTTT.

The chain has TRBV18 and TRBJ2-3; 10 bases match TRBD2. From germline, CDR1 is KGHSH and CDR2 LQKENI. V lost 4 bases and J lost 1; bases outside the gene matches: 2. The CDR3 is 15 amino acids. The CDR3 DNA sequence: TGTGCCAGCTCACGCGGACTAGCGGGCACAGATACGCAGTATTTT. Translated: CASSRGLAGTDTQYF.

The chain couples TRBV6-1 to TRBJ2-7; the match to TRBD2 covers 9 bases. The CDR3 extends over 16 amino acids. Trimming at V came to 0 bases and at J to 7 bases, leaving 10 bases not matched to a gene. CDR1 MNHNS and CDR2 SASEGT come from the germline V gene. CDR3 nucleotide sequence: TGTGCCAGCAGTGAAGCGCGCGGGACTAGCCGCTGGGAGCAGTACTTC. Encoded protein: CASSEARGTSRWEQYF.

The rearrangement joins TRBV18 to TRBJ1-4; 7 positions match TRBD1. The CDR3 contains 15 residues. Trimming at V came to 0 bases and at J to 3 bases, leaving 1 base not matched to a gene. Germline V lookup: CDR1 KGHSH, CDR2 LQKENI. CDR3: CASSPPGQSNEKLFF. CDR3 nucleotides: TGTGCCAGCTCACCACCGGGACAGTCTAATGAAAAACTGTTTTTT.

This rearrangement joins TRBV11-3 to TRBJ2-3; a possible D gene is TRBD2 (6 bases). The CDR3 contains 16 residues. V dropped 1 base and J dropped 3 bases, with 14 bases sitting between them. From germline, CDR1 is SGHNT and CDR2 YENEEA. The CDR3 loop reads CASSLGFRERTDTQYF. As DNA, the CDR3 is TGTGCCAGCAGCTTAGGGTTTCGGGAGAGGACAGATACGCAGTATTTT. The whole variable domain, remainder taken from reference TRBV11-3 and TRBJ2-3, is EAGVVQSPRYKIIEKKQPVAFWCNPISGHNTLYWYLQNLGQGPELLIRYENEEAVDDSQLPKDRFSAERLKGVDSTLKIQPAELGDSAVYLCASSLGFRERTDTQYFGPGTRLTVL.